The rows below give T cell receptor beta chains drawn from one sample of a study of cytomegalovirus exposure and HLA in healthy donors. The protocol was immunoSEQ multiplex PCR, while the TCRdb copy is restricted to in-frame clones and leaves out a portion. Found here are under 150,000 clones, about 76% of them singletons; the top ten hold 2.5% to 3.5%. Specimen: PBMCs. These receptors were taken from a female donor in good health and CMV-seronegative. Both conserved end residues are part of each CDR3. A D gene is named only where the DNA matches it firmly. Rows may omit the clone size; those that give it use once, few, many or a size class.

J | V | D | size | CDR3 | DNA
TRBJ2-3 | TRBV11-2 | NA | once | CASSLRRGDGRVADTQYF | TGTGCCAGCAGCTTAAGGCGTGGAGACGGGAGAGTTGCAGATACGCAGTATTTT
TRBJ1-4 | TRBV10-2 | TRBD1 | NA | CASSTNRGEGEKLFF | TGCGCCAGCAGTACTAACAGGGGAGAGGGAGAAAAACTGTTTTTT
TRBJ1-6 | TRBV7-2 | NA | NA | CASSLQGPSYNSPLHF | TGTGCCAGCAGCTTACAGGGTCCCTCCTATAATTCACCCCTCCACTTT
TRBJ2-5 | TRBV5-1 | TRBD2 | NA | CASSLRLAGLQETQYF | TGCGCCAGCAGCTTGAGGCTAGCGGGGTTACAAGAGACCCAGTACTTC
TRBJ2-7 | TRBV7-2 | TRBD2 | NA | CASSLARSGRTTPYEQYF | TGTGCCAGCAGCTTAGCGCGGAGCGGGAGGACTACCCCTTACGAGCAGTACTTC
TRBJ2-1 | TRBV7-6 | TRBD2 | NA | CASSLGTSAYNEQFF | TGTGCCAGCAGCTTAGGGACTAGCGCCTACAATGAGCAGTTCTTC
TRBJ2-1 | TRBV10-1 | NA | few | CASSDPGVRNEQFF | TGCGCCAGCAGTGATCCGGGAGTTCGGAATGAGCAGTTCTTC
TRBJ2-3 | TRBV4-1 | TRBD1 | NA | CASSQPLTGPDTQYF | TGCGCCAGCAGCCAACCGTTGACAGGGCCAGATACGCAGTATTTT
TRBJ2-5 | TRBV5-1 | TRBD1 | NA | CASSDIPGQRETQYF | TGCGCCAGCAGCGACATACCGGGACAGAGAGAGACCCAGTACTTC
TRBJ1-1 | TRBV19 | TRBD1 | NA | CASSIRGRNTEAFF | TGTGCCAGTAGTATCAGGGGGCGGAACACTGAAGCTTTCTTT
TRBJ1-3 | TRBV18 | NA | NA | CASSPPNSGNTIYF | TGTGCCAGCTCACCCCCTAACTCTGGAAACACCATATATTTT
TRBJ1-4 | TRBV28 | NA | NA | CASRARDIRNEKLFF | TGTGCCAGCAGAGCTCGGGACATTCGCAATGAAAAACTGTTTTTT
TRBJ2-1 | TRBV2 | TRBD2 | once | CASRGTSGRAYNEQFF | TGTGCCAGCAGGGGGACTAGCGGGAGGGCCTACAATGAGCAGTTCTTC
TRBJ2-4 | TRBV30 | TRBD1 | NA | CAWSAPGQPYIQYF | TGTGCCTGGAGCGCACCGGGACAGCCGTACATTCAGTACTTC
TRBJ2-7 | TRBV5-1 | TRBD2 | NA | CASSLEGSGVDEQYF | TGCGCCAGCAGCTTGGAGGGTAGCGGGGTTGACGAGCAGTACTTC
TRBJ1-2 | TRBV4-3 | TRBD1 | NA | CASSRWTGYGYTF | TGCGCCAGCAGCCGATGGACAGGGTACGGCTACACCTTC
TRBJ2-7 | TRBV7-6 | NA | NA | CASSAFKGAYEQYF | TGTGCCAGCAGCGCATTCAAGGGGGCCTACGAGCAGTACTTC
TRBJ1-2 | TRBV7-9 | NA | NA | CASSLADTYGYTF | TGTGCCAGCAGCTTAGCGGACACCTATGGCTACACCTTC
TRBJ2-5 | TRBV7-8 | NA | NA | CASSRPGYTQETQYF | TGTGCCAGCAGCCGGCCAGGCTACACTCAAGAGACCCAGTACTTC
TRBJ1-5 | TRBV27 | NA | NA | CASSFQGWEPQHF | TGTGCCAGCAGTTTCCAGGGGTGGGAGCCCCAGCATTTT
TRBJ2-1 | TRBV27 | NA | NA | CASSFRYEQFF | TGTGCCAGCTCCTTTCGGTATGAGCAGTTCTTC
TRBJ2-3 | TRBV10-3 | NA | NA | CAISETSTQYF | TGTGCCATCAGTGAGACTAGTACGCAGTATTTT
TRBJ1-5 | TRBV7-2 | NA | NA | CASSLARLQNQPQHF | TGTGCCAGCAGCTTAGCGAGACTGCAGAATCAGCCCCAGCATTTT
TRBJ1-5 | TRBV4-3 | NA | once | CASSQERGSNQPQHF | TGCGCCAGCAGCCAAGAAAGAGGGAGCAATCAGCCCCAGCATTTT
TRBJ1-2 | TRBV7-6 | TRBD1 | NA | CASSDRLGQGRGNYGYTF | TGTGCCAGCAGCGACCGACTCGGACAGGGACGGGGTAACTATGGCTACACCTTC
TRBJ2-5 | TRBV9 | TRBD2 | NA | CASSGDTRTSEETQYF | TGTGCCAGCAGCGGGGACACGCGGACTAGCGAAGAGACCCAGTACTTC
TRBJ2-1 | TRBV6-1 | NA | NA | CASSESVGTLKANEQFF | TGTGCCAGCAGTGAATCGGTCGGGACACTGAAGGCCAATGAGCAGTTCTTC
TRBJ1-5 | TRBV5-8 | NA | NA | CASTRDFSNQPQHF | TGTGCCAGCACCCGGGACTTCAGCAATCAGCCCCAGCATTTT
TRBJ2-1 | TRBV2 | NA | few | CASSELGSSYNEQFF | TGTGCCAGCAGTGAACTCGGGAGCTCCTACAATGAGCAGTTCTTC